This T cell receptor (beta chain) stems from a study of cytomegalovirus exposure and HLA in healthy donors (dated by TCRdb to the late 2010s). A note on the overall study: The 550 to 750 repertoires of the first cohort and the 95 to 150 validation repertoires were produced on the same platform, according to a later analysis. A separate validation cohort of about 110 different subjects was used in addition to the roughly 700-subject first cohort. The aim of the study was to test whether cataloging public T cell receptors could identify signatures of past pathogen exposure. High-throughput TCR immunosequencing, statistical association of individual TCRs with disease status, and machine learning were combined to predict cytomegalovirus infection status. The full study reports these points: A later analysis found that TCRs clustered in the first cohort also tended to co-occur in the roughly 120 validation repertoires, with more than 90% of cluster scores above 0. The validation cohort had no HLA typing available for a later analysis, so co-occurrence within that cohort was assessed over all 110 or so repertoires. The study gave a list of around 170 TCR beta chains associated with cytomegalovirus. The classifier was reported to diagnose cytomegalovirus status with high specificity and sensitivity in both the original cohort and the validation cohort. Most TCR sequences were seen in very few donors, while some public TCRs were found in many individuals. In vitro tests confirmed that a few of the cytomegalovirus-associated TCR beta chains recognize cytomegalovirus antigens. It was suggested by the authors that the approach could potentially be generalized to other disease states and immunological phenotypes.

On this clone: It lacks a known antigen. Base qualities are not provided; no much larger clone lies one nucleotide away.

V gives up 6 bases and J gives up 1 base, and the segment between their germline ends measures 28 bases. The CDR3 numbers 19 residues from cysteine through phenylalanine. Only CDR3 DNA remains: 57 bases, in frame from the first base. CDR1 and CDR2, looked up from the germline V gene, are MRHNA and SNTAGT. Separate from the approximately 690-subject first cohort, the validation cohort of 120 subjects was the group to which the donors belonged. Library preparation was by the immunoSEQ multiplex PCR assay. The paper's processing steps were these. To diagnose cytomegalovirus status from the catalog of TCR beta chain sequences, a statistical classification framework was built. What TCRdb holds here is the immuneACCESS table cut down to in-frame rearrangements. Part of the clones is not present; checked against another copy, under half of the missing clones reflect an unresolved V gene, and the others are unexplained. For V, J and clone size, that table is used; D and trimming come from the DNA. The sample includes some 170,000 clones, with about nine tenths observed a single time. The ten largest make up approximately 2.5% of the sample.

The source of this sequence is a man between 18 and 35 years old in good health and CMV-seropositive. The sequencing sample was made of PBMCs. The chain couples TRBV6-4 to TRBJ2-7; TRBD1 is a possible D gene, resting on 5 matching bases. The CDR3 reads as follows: CASRKVQAGILGSSYEQYF. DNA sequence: TGTGCCAGCAGAAAAGTACAGGCCGGCATACTTGGCTCATCCTACGAGCAGTACTTC.